What follows are 19 T cell receptor beta chains derived from one specimen sequenced in a study of cytomegalovirus exposure and HLA in healthy donors. PCR amplification relied on 60 Vbeta primers (plus 13 Jbeta primers). TCRdb's table, derived via immunoSEQ multiplex PCR, lists solely in-frame clones and lacks some. The sample yields some 130,000 clones, 77% seen once. Sequencing was carried out using PBMCs. The receptor source for this set is a male donor in good health and CMV-seropositive.

CDR3 sequence reads: CASIPIGLNNQPQHF. The DNA for the CDR3 is TGTGCCAGCATCCCCATCGGGTTGAACAATCAGCCCCAGCATTTT. The chain joins TRBV5-4 to TRBJ1-5; D is unresolved. The V gene lost 6 bases and the J gene lost 3 bases, with 16 bases spanning the gap. The CDR3 loop spans 15 amino acids. Germline-derived CDR1 and CDR2 are SGHNT and YYREEE (reference sequence). Variable domain in full (rest from reference TRBV5-4 and TRBJ1-5): ETGVTQSPTHLIKTRGQQVTLRCSSQSGHNTVSWYQQALGQGPQFIFQYYREEENGRGNFPPRFSGLQFPNYSSELNVNALELDDSALYLCASIPIGLNNQPQHFGDGTRLSIL.

V usage is TRBV7-6 and J usage is TRBJ1-3, with 9 bases lining up with TRBD1. CDR1 SGHVS and CDR2 FNYEAQ come from the germline V gene. This CDR3 contains 17 residues. Trimming took 3 bases from V and 0 from J; bases not matched to a gene: 6. CDR3 loop: CASSFTQGQGSGNTIYF. The CDR3 nucleotides are TGTGCCAGCAGCTTCACGCAGGGACAGGGCTCTGGAAACACCATATATTTT.

The V call is TRBV15, the J call TRBJ2-2; D is undetermined. This CDR3 has 14 residues. Trimming left V 0 bases short and J 8 bases short, with 10 bases between. Germline CDR1 and CDR2: LNHNV and YYDKDF (reference sequence). The CDR3 nucleotides read TGTGCCACCAGCAGAGAGGCTGCCGGGGGGGAGCTGTTTTTT. Its protein is CATSREAAGGELFF. Full variable domain (rest looked up from reference TRBV15 and TRBJ2-2): DAMVIQNPRYQVTQFGKPVTLSCSQTLNHNVMYWYQQKSSQAPKLLFHYYDKDFNNEADTPDNFQSRRPNTSFCFLDIRSPGLGDTAMYLCATSREAAGGELFFGEGSRLTVL.

The chain couples TRBV4-1 to TRBJ1-1; tentative D call: TRBD1 (6 bases). The germline CDR1 and CDR2 sequences are MGHRA and YSYEKL. CDR3 size: 20 residues. V lost 1 base and J 6 bases, leaving 30 bases between the germline ends. CDR3 sequence: CASSQGPGKGSGAAGPEAFF. CDR3 coding DNA: TGCGCCAGCAGCCAAGGTCCAGGGAAAGGCTCAGGGGCCGCCGGACCTGAAGCTTTCTTT.

V is TRBV7-6 and J is TRBJ2-1; no firm D call. The CDR3 consists of 16 residues. V lost 3 bases and J 2 bases, leaving 14 bases between the germline ends. The germline CDR1 and CDR2 sequences are SGHVS and FNYEAQ. The CDR3 DNA reads as TGTGCCAGCAGCTTTTCCAGTCTTATCGCCTACAATGAGCAGTTCTTC. Encoded protein: CASSFSSLIAYNEQFF.

This chain links TRBV19 with TRBJ1-2; 7 bases agree with TRBD1. The CDR3 extends over 12 amino acids. Germline V gene data show CDR1 as LNHDA and CDR2 as SQIVND (reference sequence). V trimming: 8 bases; J trimming: 8 bases; junction bases outside the gene matches: 8. The CDR3 region is CASGGQKKGYTF. The CDR3 DNA is TGTGCCAGTGGGGGACAGAAGAAGGGCTACACCTTC.

This chain connects TRBV13 to TRBJ1-3; D gene uncertain. Germline CDR1 is PRHDT and CDR2 is FYEKMQ (reference sequence). With 1 base removed from V and 3 bases from J, the gap between germline ends came to 7 bases. This CDR3 has 14 amino acids. The CDR3 region is CASSLAGLGNTIYF. The CDR3 DNA sequence: TGTGCCAGCAGCTTAGCAGGACTTGGAAACACCATATATTTT.

The chain links TRBV6-4 to TRBJ2-1; 9 bases match TRBD2. The V and J ends lost 1 base and 8 bases, in that order; junction bases with no gene match: 9. Germline V gene sequence: CDR1 MRHNA, CDR2 SNTAGT. This CDR3 comprises 16 residues. The CDR3 nucleotides read TGTGCCAGCAGTGACTGGGCGGGGGGGCCGGTCGATGAGCAGTTCTTC. It is translated as CASSDWAGGPVDEQFF.

V gene TRBV10-3 combines with J gene TRBJ2-7; 8 bases map to TRBD1. Trimming cost V 8 bases and J 6 bases; bases outside gene matches: 3. CDR3 length: 11 residues. Germline V CDR1 and CDR2: ENHRY, SYGVKD. This CDR3 reads CAIGQGAEQYF. CDR3 DNA: TGTGCCATCGGCCAGGGGGCCGAGCAGTACTTC.

The chain is built from TRBV7-8 and TRBJ1-1; D is possibly TRBD1 (5 bases). Trimming took 5 bases from V and 1 from J, leaving 17 bases between them. Germline values: CDR1 SGHVS, CDR2 FQNEAQ. The CDR3 is 16 residues long. CDR3 region: CASSQNGALPNTEAFF. The CDR3 nucleotides are TGTGCCAGCAGCCAGAATGGGGCACTGCCGAACACTGAAGCTTTCTTT.

To note about this clone: Mismatch with germline at one junction end may stem from a read error. This rearrangement joins TRBV28 to TRBJ2-4; possible D gene TRBD2, 5 bases. The CDR3 has 16 amino acids. Germline V gene lookup returns CDR1 MDHEN and CDR2 SYDVKM. The CDR3 reads CASSPPGPLAKNSQYF. CDR3 in DNA: TGTGCCAGCAGTCCCCCGGGCCCCCTAGCCAAAAACAGTCAGTACTTC. The full variable domain, completed using reference TRBV28 and TRBJ2-4, is DVKVTQSSRYLVKRTGEKVFLECVQDMDHENMFWYRQDPGLGLRLIYFSYDVKMKEKGDIPEGYSVSREKKERFSLILESASTNQTSMYLCASSPPGPLAKNSQYFGAGTRLSVL.

This clone was found a few times. CDR3: CASSVETGVSTEAFF. In nucleotides, the CDR3 is TGTGCCAGCAGCGTAGAAACAGGGGTGAGCACTGAAGCTTTCTTT. This chain links TRBV9 with TRBJ1-1; 7 nucleotides match TRBD1. The V segment lost 0 bases and the J segment 4 bases; nucleotides outside the gene matches: 6. Germline V CDR1 and CDR2: SGDLS, YYNGEE. The CDR3 covers 15 residues.

This clone was picked up one time. The J gene is TRBJ1-2, the V gene TRBV30; TRBD1 is a possible D gene (5 bases). V dropped 2 bases and J dropped 1 base, with 8 bases sitting between them. This CDR3 comprises 13 residues. Germline V gene lookup returns CDR1 GTSNPN and CDR2 SVGIG (reference sequence). In DNA, the CDR3 is TGTGCCTGGAGTCCGGACAATAACTATGGCTACACCTTC. Residues: CAWSPDNNYGYTF.

This clone was found a few times. The V gene is TRBV19, the J gene TRBJ2-1, with D possibly matching TRBD1 (6 bases). Germline lookup yields CDR1 LNHDA and CDR2 SQIVND (reference sequence). Trimming cost V 6 bases and J 5 bases, with 17 bases left between them. CDR3 length: 15 residues. The CDR3 protein is CASRKQGFSHNEQFF. The CDR3 nucleotides read TGTGCCAGTAGGAAACAGGGTTTCAGTCACAATGAGCAGTTCTTC.

This clone has just a few counts. This chain joins TRBV28 and TRBJ2-7, with 10 bases fitting TRBD1. Looked up from germline, CDR1 is MDHEN and CDR2 is SYDVKM. The CDR3 has 15 residues. V was pared by 3 bases and J by 3 bases, with 5 bases of the junction left unmatched. For the CDR3, the DNA is TGTGCCAGCAGTTTTGGACAGGGGGTTTTCTACGAGCAGTACTTC. Amino acids: CASSFGQGVFYEQYF.

The rearrangement joins TRBV7-2 to TRBJ2-5; D gene uncertain. Per the germline V gene, CDR1 is SGHTA and CDR2 is FQGNSA. The length of the CDR3 is 13 residues. V was cut by 1 base and J by 2 bases, with 5 bases left in between. Here the CDR3 DNA reads TGTGCCAGCAGCTTAGGTCTACAAGAGACCCAGTACTTC. Residues: CASSLGLQETQYF.

The chain has TRBV6-1 and TRBJ1-1; TRBD1 is a possible D gene (5 bases). Deletions cut 2 bases from V and 5 bases from J, with 12 bases between. Germline CDR1 reads MNHNS; CDR2 reads SASEGT. The CDR3 is made up of 14 amino acids. The CDR3 is CASSELGLSTEAFF. DNA for the CDR3: TGTGCCAGCAGTGAACTGGGGCTCTCGACTGAAGCTTTCTTT.

This clone came up a few times. The chain joins TRBV6-5 to TRBJ1-4; 9 positions match TRBD1. CDR1 and CDR2 from the germline V gene are MNHEY and SVGAGI. Germline trimming cut 6 bases from V and 8 bases from J; bases unmatched to any gene: 7. The CDR3 is made up of 14 amino acids. The CDR3 nucleotides read TGTGCCAGCAGGCCCGGGACAGGGAAGGAAAAACTGTTTTTT. It is translated as CASRPGTGKEKLFF.

In regard to this clone: Other DNA sequences in the sample encode the same CDR3. CDR3 amino acids: CASSFGGGGGNTIYF. The DNA of the CDR3 is TGTGCCAGCAGCTTCGGAGGGGGAGGGGGAAACACCATATATTTT. The gene calls are TRBV13 and TRBJ1-3; the D gene is possibly TRBD1 (6 bases). The germline V and J ends were trimmed by 3 bases and 4 bases, with 13 bases remaining between them. This CDR3 is built from 15 residues. Germline-derived CDR1 and CDR2 are PRHDT and FYEKMQ (reference sequence).